This T cell receptor beta chain was identified during a study of cytomegalovirus exposure and HLA in healthy donors. General study points: A later examination showed that TCR association rates differed by HLA locus, with DRB1 most and HLA-C fewest. The dataset shows that most TCR sequences were rare, while some public TCRs occurred in many donors.

The PCR made use of 60 Vbeta and 13 Jbeta primers. Assay: immunoSEQ multiplex PCR; the TCRdb copy retains only in-frame clones and omits some. The sample includes about 190,000 clones, roughly 73% seen only once; the top ten take around 1.9%. On this clone: Its antigen is as yet unknown.

The CDR3 is 17 amino acids. The ends were cut back, 5 bases at V and 1 base at J, with 18 bases in the middle. CDR1 is LNHDA, CDR2 SQIVND, per germline (reference sequence). Sequencing used PBMCs. This TCR came from a woman in her 30s in good health and CMV-seronegative. The chain employs TRBV19 and TRBJ2-1, with TRBD2 as a possible D gene (6 bases). CDR3 coding DNA: TGTGCCAGTAGTGGCCCCCCCAACAGCGGGTCCTACAATGAGCAGTTCTTC. Translation gives CASSGPPNSGSYNEQFF.